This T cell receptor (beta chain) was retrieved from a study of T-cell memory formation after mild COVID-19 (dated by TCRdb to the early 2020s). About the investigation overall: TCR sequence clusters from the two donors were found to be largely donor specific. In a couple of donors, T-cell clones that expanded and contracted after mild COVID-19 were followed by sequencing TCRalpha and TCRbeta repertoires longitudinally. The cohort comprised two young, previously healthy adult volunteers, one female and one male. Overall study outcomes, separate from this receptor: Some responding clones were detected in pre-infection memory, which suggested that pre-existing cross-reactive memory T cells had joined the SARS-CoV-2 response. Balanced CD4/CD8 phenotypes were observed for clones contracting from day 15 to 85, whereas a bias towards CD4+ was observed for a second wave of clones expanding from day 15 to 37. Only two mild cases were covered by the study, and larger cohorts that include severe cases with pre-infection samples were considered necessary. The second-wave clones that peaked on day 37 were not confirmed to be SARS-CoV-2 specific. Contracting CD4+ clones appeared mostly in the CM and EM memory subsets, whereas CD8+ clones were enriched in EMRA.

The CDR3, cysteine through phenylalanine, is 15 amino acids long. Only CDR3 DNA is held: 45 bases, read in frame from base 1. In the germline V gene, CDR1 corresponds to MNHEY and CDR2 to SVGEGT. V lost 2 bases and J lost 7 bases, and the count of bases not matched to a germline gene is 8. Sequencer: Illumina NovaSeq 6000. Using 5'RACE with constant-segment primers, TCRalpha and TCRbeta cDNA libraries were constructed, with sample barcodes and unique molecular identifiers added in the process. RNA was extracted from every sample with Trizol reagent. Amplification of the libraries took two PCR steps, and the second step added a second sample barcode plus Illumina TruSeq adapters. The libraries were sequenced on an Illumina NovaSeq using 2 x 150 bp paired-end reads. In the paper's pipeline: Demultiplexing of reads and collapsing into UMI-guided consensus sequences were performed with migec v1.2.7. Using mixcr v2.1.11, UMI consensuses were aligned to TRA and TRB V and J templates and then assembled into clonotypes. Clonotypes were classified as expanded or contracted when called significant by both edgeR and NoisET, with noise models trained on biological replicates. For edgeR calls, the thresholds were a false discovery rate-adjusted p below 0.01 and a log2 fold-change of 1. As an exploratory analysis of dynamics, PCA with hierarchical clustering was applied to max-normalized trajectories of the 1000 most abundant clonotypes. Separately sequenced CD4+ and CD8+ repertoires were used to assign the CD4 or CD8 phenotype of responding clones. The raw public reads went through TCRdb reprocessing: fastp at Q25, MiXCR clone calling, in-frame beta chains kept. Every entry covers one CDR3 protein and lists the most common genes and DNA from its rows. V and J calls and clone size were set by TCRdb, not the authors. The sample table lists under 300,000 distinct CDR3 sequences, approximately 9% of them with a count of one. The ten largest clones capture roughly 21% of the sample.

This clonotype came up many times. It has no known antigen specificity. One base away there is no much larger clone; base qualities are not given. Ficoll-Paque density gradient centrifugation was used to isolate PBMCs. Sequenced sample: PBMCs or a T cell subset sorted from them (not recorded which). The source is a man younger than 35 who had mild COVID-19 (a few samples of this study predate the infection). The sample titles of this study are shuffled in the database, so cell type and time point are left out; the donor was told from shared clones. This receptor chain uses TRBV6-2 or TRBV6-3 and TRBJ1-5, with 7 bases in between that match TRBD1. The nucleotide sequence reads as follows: TGTGCCAGCAGTTACCACGAACGGACAGGACAGCCCCAGCATTTT. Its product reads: CASSYHERTGQPQHF.